This T cell receptor (beta chain) was obtained from a study of cytomegalovirus exposure and HLA in healthy donors. Study details: Researchers previously reported finding fewer than 140 million unique TCR beta sequences from around 200 million T cells. Study results and limitations: In a later analysis, specific HLA alleles were associated with more than 15,000 TCR beta sequences at a 0.05 false discovery rate. The study labeled around 160 TCR beta chains cytomegalovirus-associated. TRBV6-2, TRBV6-3 and some other V segments were excluded as indistinguishable.

Comment on this clone: As yet, its antigen is unknown.

The ends lost 0 bases at V and 8 bases at J; junction bases unmatched: 10. Germline V lookup: CDR1 SGDLS, CDR2 YYNGEE. The CDR3 extends over 16 amino acids. The PCR used 60 Vbeta and 13 Jbeta primers. TCRdb's table, derived via immunoSEQ multiplex PCR, lists solely in-frame clones and lacks some. The sample shows a few hundred thousand clones, more than 85% of them seen only once. The specimen sequenced was PBMCs. The chain links TRBV9 to TRBJ1-2; 10 bases are a match to TRBD1. This clonotype was sampled from a woman aged 18 to 35 in good health and CMV-seronegative. The DNA of the CDR3 is TGTGCCAGCAGCGTAGAACCGACAGGGGGCCGCGTGGGCTACACCTTC. This encodes CASSVEPTGGRVGYTF.